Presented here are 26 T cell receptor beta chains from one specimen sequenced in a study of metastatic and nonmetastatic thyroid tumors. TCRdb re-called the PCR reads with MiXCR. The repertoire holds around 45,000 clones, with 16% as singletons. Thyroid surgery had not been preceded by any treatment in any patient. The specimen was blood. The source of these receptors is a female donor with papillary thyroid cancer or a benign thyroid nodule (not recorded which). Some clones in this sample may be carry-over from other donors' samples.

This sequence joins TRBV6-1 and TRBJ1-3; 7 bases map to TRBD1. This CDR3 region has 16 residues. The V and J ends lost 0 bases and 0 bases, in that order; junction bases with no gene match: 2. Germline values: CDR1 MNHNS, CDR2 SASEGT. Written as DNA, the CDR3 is TGTGCCAGCAGTGAAGCGTGGACAGGCTCTGGAAACACCATATATTTT. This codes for CASSEAWTGSGNTIYF.

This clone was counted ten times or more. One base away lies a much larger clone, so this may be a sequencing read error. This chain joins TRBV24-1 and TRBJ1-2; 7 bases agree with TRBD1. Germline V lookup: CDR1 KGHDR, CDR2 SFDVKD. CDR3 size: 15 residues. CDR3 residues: CATSNLSTGNDGYTF. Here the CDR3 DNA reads TGTGCCACCAGTAATTTGTCGACAGGGAACGATGGCTACACCTTC.

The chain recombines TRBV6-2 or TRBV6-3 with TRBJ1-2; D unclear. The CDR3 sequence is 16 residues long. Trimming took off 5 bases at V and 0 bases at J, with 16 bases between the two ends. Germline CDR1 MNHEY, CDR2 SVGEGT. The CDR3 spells CASSAIGLVTNYGYTF. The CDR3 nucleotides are TGTGCCAGCAGTGCAATAGGCCTTGTTACTAACTATGGCTACACCTTC.

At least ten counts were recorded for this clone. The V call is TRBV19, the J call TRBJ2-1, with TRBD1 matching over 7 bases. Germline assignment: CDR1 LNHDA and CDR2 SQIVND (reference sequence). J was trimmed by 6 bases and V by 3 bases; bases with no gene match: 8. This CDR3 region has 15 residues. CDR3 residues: CASSIDRVELNEQFF. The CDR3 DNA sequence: TGTGCCAGTAGTATTGACAGGGTGGAACTCAATGAGCAGTTCTTC.

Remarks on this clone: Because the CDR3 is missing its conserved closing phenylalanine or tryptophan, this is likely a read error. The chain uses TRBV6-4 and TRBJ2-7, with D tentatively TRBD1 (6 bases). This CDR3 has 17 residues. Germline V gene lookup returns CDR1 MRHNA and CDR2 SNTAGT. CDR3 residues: CASRTIGSGQGYYDQYL. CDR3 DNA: TGTGCCAGCAGGACTATCGGGTCAGGGCAGGGGTACTACGATCAGTACCTC.

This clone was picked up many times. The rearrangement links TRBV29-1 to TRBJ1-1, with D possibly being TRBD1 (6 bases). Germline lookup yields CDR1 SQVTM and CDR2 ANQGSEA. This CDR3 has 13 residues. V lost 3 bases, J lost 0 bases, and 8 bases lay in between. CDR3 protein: CSVDRGLNTEAFF. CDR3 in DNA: TGCAGCGTTGATCGGGGGCTGAACACTGAAGCTTTCTTT.

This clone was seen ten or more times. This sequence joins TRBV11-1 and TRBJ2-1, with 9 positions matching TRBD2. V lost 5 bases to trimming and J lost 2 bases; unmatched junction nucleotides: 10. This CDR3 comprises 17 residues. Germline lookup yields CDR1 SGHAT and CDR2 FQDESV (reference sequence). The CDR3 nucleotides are TGTGCCAGCAGCCCGCTCGGGACTAGCAGAGCCTACAATGAGCAGTTCTTC. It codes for CASSPLGTSRAYNEQFF.

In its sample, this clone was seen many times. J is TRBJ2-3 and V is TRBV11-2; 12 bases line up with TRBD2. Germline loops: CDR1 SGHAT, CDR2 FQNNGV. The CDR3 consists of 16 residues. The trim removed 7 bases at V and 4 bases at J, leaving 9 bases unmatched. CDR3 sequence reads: CASTRLAGVGADTQYF. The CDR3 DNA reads TGTGCCAGCACCAGACTAGCGGGAGTAGGGGCAGATACGCAGTATTTT.

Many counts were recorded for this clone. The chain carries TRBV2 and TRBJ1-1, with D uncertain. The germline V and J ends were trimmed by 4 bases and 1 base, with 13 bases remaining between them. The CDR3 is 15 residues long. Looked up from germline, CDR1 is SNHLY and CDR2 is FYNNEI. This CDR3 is CASSVRTHGNTEAFF. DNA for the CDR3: TGTGCCAGCAGTGTAAGAACTCATGGGAACACTGAAGCTTTCTTT.

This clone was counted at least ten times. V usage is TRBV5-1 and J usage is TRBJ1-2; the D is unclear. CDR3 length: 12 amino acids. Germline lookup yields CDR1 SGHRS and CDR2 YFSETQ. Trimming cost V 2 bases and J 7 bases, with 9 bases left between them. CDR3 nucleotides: TGCGCCAGCAGCTTTTCAGAGGGTGGCTACACCTTC. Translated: CASSFSEGGYTF.

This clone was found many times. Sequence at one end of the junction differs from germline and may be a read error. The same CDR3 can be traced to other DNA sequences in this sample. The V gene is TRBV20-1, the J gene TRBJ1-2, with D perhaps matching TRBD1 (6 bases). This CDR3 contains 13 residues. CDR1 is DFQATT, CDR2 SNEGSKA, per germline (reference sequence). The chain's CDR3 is CSARDRGAGGYTF. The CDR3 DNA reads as TGCAGTGCCAGAGATCGGGGGGCAGGTGGCTACACCTTC.

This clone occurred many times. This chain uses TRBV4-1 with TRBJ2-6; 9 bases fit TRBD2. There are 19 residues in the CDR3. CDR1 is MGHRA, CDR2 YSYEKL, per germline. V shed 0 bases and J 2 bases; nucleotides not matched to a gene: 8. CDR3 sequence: CASSQDQGSGSPGANVLTF. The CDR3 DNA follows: TGCGCCAGCAGCCAAGATCAGGGTAGCGGGAGCCCTGGGGCCAACGTCCTGACTTTC.

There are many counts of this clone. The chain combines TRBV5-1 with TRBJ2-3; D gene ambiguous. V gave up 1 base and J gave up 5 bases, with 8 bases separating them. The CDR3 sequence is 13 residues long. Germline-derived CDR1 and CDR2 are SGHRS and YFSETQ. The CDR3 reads CASSLWAGDTQYF. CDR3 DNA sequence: TGCGCCAGCAGCTTGTGGGCCGGAGATACGCAGTATTTT.

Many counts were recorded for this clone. The CDR3: CASSLQDNYEQYF. The DNA for the CDR3 is TGCGCCAGCAGCTTGCAGGACAACTACGAGCAGTACTTC. The V call is TRBV5-1, the J call TRBJ2-7, with a weak D call TRBD1 (5 bases). V gave up 1 base and J gave up 3 bases, with 8 bases separating them. The CDR3 totals 13 residues. Germline V gene lookup returns CDR1 SGHRS and CDR2 YFSETQ.

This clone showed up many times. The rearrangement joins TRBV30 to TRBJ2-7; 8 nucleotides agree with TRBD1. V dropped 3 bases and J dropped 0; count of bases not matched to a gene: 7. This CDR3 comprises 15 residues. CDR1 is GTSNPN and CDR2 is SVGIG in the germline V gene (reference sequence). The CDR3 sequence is CAWSGHRGSSYEQYF. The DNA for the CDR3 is TGTGCCTGGAGCGGACACAGGGGGAGCTCCTACGAGCAGTACTTC.

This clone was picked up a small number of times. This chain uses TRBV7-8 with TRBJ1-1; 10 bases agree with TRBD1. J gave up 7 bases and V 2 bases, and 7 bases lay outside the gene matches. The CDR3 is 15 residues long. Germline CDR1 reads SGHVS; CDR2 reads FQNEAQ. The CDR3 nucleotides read TGTGCCAGCAGCTTAAGGGACAGGGGATTTGGTGAAGCTTTCTTT. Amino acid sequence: CASSLRDRGFGEAFF.

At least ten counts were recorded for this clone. The CDR3 DNA follows: TGTGCCAGCAGCCAAGGCTACAGGGTGGAGACCCAGTACTTC. Protein sequence: CASSQGYRVETQYF. The J gene is TRBJ2-5, the V gene TRBV3-1, with D possibly TRBD1 on 6 matching bases. The germline gives CDR1 LGHDT, CDR2 YNNKEL (reference sequence). This CDR3 contains 14 residues. With 1 base removed from V and 5 bases from J, the gap between germline ends came to 11 bases.

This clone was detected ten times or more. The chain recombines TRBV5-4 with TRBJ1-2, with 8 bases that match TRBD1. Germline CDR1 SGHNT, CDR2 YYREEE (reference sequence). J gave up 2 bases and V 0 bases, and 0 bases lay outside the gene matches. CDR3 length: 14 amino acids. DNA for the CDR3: TGTGCCAGCAGCTTGGGACAGGGGAACTATGGCTACACCTTC. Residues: CASSLGQGNYGYTF. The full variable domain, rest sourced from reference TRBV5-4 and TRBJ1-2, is ETGVTQSPTHLIKTRGQQVTLRCSSQSGHNTVSWYQQALGQGPQFIFQYYREEENGRGNFPPRFSGLQFPNYSSELNVNALELDDSALYLCASSLGQGNYGYTFGSGTRLTVV.

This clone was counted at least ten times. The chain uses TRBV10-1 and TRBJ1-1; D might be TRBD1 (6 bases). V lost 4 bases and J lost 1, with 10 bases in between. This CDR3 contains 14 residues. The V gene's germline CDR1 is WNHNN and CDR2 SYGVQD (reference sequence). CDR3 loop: CASSAGTSNTEAFF. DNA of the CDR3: TGCGCCAGCAGTGCTGGGACATCGAACACTGAAGCTTTCTTT.

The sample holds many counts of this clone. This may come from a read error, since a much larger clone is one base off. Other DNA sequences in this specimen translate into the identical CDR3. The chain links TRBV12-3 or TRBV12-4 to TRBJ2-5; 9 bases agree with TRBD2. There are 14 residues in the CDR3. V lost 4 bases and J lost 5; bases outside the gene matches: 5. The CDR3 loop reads CASSSGLALETQYF. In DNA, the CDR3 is TGTGCCAGCAGTTCGGGACTAGCATTGGAGACCCAGTACTTC.

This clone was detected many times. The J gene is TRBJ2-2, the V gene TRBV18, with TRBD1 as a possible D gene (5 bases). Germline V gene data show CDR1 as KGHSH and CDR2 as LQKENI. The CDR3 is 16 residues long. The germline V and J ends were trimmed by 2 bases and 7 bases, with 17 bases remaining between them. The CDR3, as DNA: TGTGCCAGCTCACCATTGTTCACAGGTGGAGTCGGGGAGCTGTTTTTT. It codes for CASSPLFTGGVGELFF.

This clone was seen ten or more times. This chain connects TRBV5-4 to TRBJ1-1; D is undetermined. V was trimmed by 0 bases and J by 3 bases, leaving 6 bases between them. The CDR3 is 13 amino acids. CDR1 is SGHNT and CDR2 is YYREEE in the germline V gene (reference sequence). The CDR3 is CASSLGTDTEAFF. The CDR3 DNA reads TGTGCCAGCAGCTTGGGTACCGACACTGAAGCTTTCTTT. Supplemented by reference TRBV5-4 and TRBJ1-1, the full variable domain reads ETGVTQSPTHLIKTRGQQVTLRCSSQSGHNTVSWYQQALGQGPQFIFQYYREEENGRGNFPPRFSGLQFPNYSSELNVNALELDDSALYLCASSLGTDTEAFFGQGTRLTVV.

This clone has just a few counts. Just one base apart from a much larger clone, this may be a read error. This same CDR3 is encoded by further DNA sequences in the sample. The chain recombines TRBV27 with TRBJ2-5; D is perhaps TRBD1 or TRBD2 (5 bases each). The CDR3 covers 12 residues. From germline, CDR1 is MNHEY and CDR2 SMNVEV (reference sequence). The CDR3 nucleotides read TGTGCCAGCAGTCCTCAAGGGGAGACACAGTACTTC. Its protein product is CASSPQGETQYF.

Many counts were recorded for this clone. This chain's CDR3 is CASSKTEVVGQPQHF. For the CDR3, the DNA is TGTGCCAGCAGCAAGACAGAAGTGGTGGGTCAGCCCCAGCATTTT. This chain uses TRBV28 with TRBJ1-5, with D maybe TRBD1 (5 bases). This CDR3 spans 15 amino acids. The V and J ends lost 6 bases and 6 bases respectively, with 18 bases between them. The germline CDR1 and CDR2 sequences are MDHEN and SYDVKM.

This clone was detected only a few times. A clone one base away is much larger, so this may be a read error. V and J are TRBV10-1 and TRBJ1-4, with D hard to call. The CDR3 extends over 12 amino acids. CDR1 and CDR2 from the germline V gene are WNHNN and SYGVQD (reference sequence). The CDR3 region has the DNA TGCGCCAGCAGTGAACCGGGAAGCGAACTGGTTTTT. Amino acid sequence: CASSEPGSELVF.

CDR3 loop: CSATTAQRYSNEQFF. The CDR3 nucleotides read TGCAGTGCCACGACTGCGCAGCGGTATTCCAATGAGCAGTTCTTC. The chain joins TRBV20-1 to TRBJ2-1; a weak D match, TRBD2 (5 bases). This CDR3 has 15 residues. Trimming took off 6 bases at V and 6 bases at J, with 21 bases between the two ends. The V gene's germline CDR1 is DFQATT and CDR2 SNEGSKA (reference sequence).